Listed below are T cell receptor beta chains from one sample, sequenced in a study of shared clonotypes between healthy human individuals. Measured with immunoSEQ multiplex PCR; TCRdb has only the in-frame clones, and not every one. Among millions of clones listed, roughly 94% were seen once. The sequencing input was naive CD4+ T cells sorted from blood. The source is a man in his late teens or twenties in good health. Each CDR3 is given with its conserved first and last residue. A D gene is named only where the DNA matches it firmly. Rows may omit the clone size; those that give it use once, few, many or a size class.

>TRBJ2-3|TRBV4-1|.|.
TGCGCCAGCAGCCAAGCCGGGACCACAAGCACAGATACGCAGTATTTT
CASSQAGTTSTDTQYF
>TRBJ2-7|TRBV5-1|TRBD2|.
TGCGCCAGCAGCACCAGGTCCGGGACTAGCGGGGTCACCTACGAGCAGTACTTC
CASSTRSGTSGVTYEQYF
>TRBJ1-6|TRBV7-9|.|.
TGTGCCAGCAGCTTAGCGGGGGATAATTCACCCCTCCACTTT
CASSLAGDNSPLHF
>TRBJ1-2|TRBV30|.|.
TGTGCCTGGAGTTGGGGGGGAACTAACTATGGCTACACCTTC
CAWSWGGTNYGYTF
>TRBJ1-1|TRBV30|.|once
TGTGCCTGGAGTGTAAGGCTTGGGGACACTGAAGCTTTCTTT
CAWSVRLGDTEAFF
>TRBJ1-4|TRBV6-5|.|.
TGTGCCAGATACAGTGGCTCTGAAAAACTGTTTTTT
CARYSGSEKLFF
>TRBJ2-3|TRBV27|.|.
TGTGCCAGCAGTTTATCGACCAACACAGATACGCAGTATTTT
CASSLSTNTDTQYF
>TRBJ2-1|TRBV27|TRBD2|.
TGTGCCAGCAGTTTATTTGCGGGGGGGCCCTATGAGCAGTTCTTC
CASSLFAGGPYEQFF
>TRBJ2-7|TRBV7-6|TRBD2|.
TGTGCCAGCAGCACGGGACTAGCGGATGCCTTGTACGAGCAGTACTTC
CASSTGLADALYEQYF
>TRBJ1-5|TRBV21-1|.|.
TGTGCCAGCAGCAATAGAGCCGCGGACAATCAGCCCCAGCATTTT
CASSNRAADNQPQHF
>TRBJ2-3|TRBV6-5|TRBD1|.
TGTGCCAGCCAGGGGGCAGATACGCAGTATTTT
CASQGADTQYF
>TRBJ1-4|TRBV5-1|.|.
TGCGCCAGCAGCGCACAGCCCACGGGGGCGGCTAATGAAAAACTGTTTTTT
CASSAQPTGAANEKLFF
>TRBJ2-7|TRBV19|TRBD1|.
TGTGCCAGTAGTATTGGAGGGACAGGGACCTCCTACGAGCAGTACTTC
CASSIGGTGTSYEQYF
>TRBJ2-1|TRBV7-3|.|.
TGTGCCAGCAGCTTAAATTACAATGAGCAGTTCTTC
CASSLNYNEQFF
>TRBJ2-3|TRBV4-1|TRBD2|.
TGCGCCAGCAGCCAAGGTCCTATTAGCGGGGGCGACACAGATACGCAGTATTTT
CASSQGPISGGDTDTQYF
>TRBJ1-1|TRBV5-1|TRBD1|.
TGCGCCAGCAGCTCACAGGGGGGCCCCAGCACTGAAGCTTTCTTT
CASSSQGGPSTEAFF
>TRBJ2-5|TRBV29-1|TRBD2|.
TGCAGCGGACGGACTAGCGGACTCCAAGAGACCCAGTACTTC
CSGRTSGLQETQYF
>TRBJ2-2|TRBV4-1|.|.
TGCGCCAGCAGCCAAGATAGAGGGTATTTCACCGGGGAGCTGTTTTTT
CASSQDRGYFTGELFF
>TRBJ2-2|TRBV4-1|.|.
TGCGCCAGCACCCTCGCTGGGGGTCTTACGAACACCGGGGAGCTGTTTTTT
CASTLAGGLTNTGELFF
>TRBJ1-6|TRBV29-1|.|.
TGCAGCGTTGGAGAGAACATTAATTCACCCCTCCACTTT
CSVGENINSPLHF
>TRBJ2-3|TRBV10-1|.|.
TGCGCCAGCAGTGTTACGACAGGCCTCGCTAGCACAGATACGCAGTATTTT
CASSVTTGLASTDTQYF
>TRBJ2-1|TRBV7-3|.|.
TGTGCCAGCAGCTTAACAGTCCGCAATGAGCAGTTCTTC
CASSLTVRNEQFF
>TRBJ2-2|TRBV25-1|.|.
TGTGCCAGCACCCCCACGGGGGCAAGGGAGCTGTTTTTT
CASTPTGARELFF
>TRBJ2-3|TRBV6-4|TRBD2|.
TGTGCCAGCAGTGCAGCGGGAGCGGGTACAGATACGCAGTATTTT
CASSAAGAGTDTQYF
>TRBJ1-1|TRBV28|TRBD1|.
TGTGCCAGCCGATACCTGGACAGGGACACTGAAGCTTTCTTT
CASRYLDRDTEAFF
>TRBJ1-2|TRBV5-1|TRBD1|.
TGCGCCAGCAGCGCCCCCGGGACAGGGCATGGCTACACCTTC
CASSAPGTGHGYTF
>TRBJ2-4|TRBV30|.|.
TGTGCCTGGAGTGTGATCCCTTCCAAAAACATTCAGTACTTC
CAWSVIPSKNIQYF
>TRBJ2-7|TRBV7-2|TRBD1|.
TGTGCCAGCAGCTTAGGACAGGGAAAGTACGAGCAGTACTTC
CASSLGQGKYEQYF
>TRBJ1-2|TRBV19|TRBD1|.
TGTGCCAGTAGTATCTCCGGGACAGGGGGATATGGCTACACCTTC
CASSISGTGGYGYTF
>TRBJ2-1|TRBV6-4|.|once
TGTGCCAGCAGTGATGTTTATCGGGGGGAGCAGTTCTTC
CASSDVYRGEQFF
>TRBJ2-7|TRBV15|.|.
TGTGCCACCAGCAGGAGGACGGGAGCCTACGAGCAGTACTTC
CATSRRTGAYEQYF
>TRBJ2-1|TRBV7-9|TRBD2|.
TGTGCCAGCAGTCCGACTAGCGGGTGGGTGCAGTTCTTC
CASSPTSGWVQFF
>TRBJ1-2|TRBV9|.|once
TGTGCCAGCAGCGTGAATCTTCAGGATATCCTCCTCTTC
CASSVNLQDILLF
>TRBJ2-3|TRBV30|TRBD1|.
TGTGCCTGGAGTGTAGGGACAGTCACAGATACGCAGTATTTT
CAWSVGTVTDTQYF
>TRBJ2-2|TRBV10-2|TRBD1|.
TGCGCCAGCAGTGACCCCAGACAGGGGAGGACCGGGGAGCTGTTTTTT
CASSDPRQGRTGELFF
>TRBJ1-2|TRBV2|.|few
TGTGCCAGCAGAGAATATGGCTACACCTTC
CASREYGYTF
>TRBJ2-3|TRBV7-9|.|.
TGTGCCAGCAGCCGTGGACCTGGCACAGATACGCAGTATTTT
CASSRGPGTDTQYF
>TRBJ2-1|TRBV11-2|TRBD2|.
TGTGCCAGCAGGGCTAGCGGGGGCCATGAGCAGTTCTTC
CASRASGGHEQFF
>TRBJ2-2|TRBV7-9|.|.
TGTGCCAGCAGCTTAGTGGACCGGCACGGGGAGCTGTTTTTT
CASSLVDRHGELFF
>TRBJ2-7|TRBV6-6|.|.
TGTGCCAGCAGTTACTCGGACGGATTCTACGAGCAGTACTTC
CASSYSDGFYEQYF
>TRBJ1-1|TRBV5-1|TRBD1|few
TGCGCCAGCAGCATTACCGGGACAGAGGCTTTCTTT
CASSITGTEAFF
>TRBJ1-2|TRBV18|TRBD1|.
TGTGCCAGCTCACCTCCGGGACAGGGGAGCTATGGCTACACCTTC
CASSPPGQGSYGYTF
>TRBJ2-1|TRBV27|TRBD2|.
TGTGCCAGCAGTGTAGGGACTAGCGGGGGGAGGGAGCAGTTCTTC
CASSVGTSGGREQFF
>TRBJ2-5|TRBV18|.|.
TGTGCCAGCTCACCAAGACAAAAAGAGACCCAGTACTTC
CASSPRQKETQYF
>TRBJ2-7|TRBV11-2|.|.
TGTGCCAGCAGCTTAGATCGGGTCTCCTACGAGCAGTACTTC
CASSLDRVSYEQYF
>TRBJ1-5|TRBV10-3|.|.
TGTGCCATCAGTGAGGGGCGGAATCAGCCCCAGCATTTT
CAISEGRNQPQHF
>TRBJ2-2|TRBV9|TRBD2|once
TGTGCCAGCAGCGTAGGCGGGAGCAACACCGGGGAGCTGTTTTTT
CASSVGGSNTGELFF
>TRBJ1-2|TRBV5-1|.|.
TGCGCCAGCGGCGGGGGAATAACTAACTATGGCTACACCTTC
CASGGGITNYGYTF
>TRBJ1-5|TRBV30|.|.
TGTGCCAGTAGTACGAGAGGGCCCAGCAATCAGCCCCAGCATTTT
CASSTRGPSNQPQHF
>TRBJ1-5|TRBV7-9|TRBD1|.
TGTGCCAGCAGCTGGGACAGCTCTAGCAATCAGCCCCAGCATTTT
CASSWDSSSNQPQHF
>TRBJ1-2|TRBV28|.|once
TGTGCCAGCCTTGGGGGGGACTATGGCTACACCTTC
CASLGGDYGYTF
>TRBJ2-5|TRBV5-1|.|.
TGCGCCAGCAGCGGCGGGGCTCGGGAGACCCAGTACTTC
CASSGGARETQYF
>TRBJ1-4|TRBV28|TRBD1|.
TGTGCCAGCAGTCCTTCCGGGACAGGGTATGAAAAACTGTTTTTT
CASSPSGTGYEKLFF